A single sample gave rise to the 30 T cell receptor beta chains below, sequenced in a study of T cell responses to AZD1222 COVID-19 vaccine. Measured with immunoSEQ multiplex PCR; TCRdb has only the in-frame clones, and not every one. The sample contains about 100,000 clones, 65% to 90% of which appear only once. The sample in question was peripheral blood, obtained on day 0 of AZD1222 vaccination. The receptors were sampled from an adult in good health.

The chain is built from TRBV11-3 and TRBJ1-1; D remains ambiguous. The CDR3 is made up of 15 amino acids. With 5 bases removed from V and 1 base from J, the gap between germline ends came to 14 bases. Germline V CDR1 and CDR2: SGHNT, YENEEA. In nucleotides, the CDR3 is TGTGCCAGCAGCCCACAGCCGACACCGAACACTGAAGCTTTCTTT. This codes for CASSPQPTPNTEAFF. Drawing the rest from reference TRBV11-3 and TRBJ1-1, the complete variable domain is EAGVVQSPRYKIIEKKQPVAFWCNPISGHNTLYWYLQNLGQGPELLIRYENEEAVDDSQLPKDRFSAERLKGVDSTLKIQPAELGDSAVYLCASSPQPTPNTEAFFGQGTRLTVV.

CDR3 sequence: CASSLGRTPEKLFF. CDR3 DNA: TGTGCCAGCAGCTTAGGGAGGACTCCTGAAAAACTGTTTTTT. The chain links TRBV7-2 to TRBJ1-4; D uncertain. The CDR3 sequence is 14 residues long. CDR1 is SGHTA, CDR2 FQGNSA, per germline. Trimming cost V 1 base and J 7 bases, with 10 bases left between them.

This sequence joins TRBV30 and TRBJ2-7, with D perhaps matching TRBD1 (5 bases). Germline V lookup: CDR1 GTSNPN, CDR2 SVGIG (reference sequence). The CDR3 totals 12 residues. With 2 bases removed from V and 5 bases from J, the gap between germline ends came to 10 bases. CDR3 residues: CAWSSQGHEQYF. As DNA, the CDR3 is TGTGCCTGGAGTTCCCAGGGCCACGAGCAGTACTTC.

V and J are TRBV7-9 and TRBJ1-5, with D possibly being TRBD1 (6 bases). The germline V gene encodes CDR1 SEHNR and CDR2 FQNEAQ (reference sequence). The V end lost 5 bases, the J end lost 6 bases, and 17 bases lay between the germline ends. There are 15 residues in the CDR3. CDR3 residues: CASSPNGGPSQPQHF. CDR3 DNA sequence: TGTGCCAGCAGCCCAAATGGGGGGCCTAGTCAGCCCCAGCATTTT. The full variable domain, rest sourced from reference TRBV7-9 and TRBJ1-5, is DTGVSQNPRHKITKRGQNVTFRCDPISEHNRLYWYRQTLGQGPEFLTYFQNEAQLEKSRLLSDRFSAERPKGSFSTLEIQRTEQGDSAMYLCASSPNGGPSQPQHFGDGTRLSIL.

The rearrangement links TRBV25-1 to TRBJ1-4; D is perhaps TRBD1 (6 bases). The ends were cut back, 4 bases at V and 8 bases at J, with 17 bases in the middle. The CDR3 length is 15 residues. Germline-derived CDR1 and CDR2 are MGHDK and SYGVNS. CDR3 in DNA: TGTGCCAGCAGTGCCTTGGGGGACAAAAGCGAAAAACTGTTTTTT. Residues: CASSALGDKSEKLFF.

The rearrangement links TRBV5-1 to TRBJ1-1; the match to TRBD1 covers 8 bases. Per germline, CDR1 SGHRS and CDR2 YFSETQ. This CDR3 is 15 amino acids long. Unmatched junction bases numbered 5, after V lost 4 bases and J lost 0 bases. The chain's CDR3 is CASSPGTGMNTEAFF. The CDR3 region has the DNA TGCGCCAGCAGCCCCGGGACAGGAATGAACACTGAAGCTTTCTTT.

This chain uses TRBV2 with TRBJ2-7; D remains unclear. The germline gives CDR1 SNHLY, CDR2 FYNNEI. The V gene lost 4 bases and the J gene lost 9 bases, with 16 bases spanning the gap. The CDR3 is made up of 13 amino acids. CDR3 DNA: TGTGCCAGCAGTGGACGGTTCAGGAAGGGGCAGTACTTC. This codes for CASSGRFRKGQYF.

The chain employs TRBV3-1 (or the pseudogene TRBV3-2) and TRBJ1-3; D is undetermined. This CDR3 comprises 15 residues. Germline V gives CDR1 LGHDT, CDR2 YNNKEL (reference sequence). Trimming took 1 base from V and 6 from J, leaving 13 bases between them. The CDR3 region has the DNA TGTGCCAGCAGCCAAGGCCCCGGGCCTCAAAACACCATATATTTT. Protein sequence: CASSQGPGPQNTIYF.

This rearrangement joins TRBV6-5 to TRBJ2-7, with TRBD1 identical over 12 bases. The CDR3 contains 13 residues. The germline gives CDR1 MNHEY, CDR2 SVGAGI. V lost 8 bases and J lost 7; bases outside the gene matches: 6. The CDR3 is CASGDRGLGEQYF. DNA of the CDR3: TGTGCCAGCGGGGACAGGGGGCTTGGTGAGCAGTACTTC.

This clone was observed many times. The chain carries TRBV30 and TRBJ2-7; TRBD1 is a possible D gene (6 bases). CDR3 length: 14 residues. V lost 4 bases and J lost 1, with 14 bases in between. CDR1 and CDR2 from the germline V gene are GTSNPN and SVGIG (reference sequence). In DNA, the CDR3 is TGTGCCTGGATCCCTCCGGACAGATCCTACGAGCAGTACTTC. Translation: CAWIPPDRSYEQYF.

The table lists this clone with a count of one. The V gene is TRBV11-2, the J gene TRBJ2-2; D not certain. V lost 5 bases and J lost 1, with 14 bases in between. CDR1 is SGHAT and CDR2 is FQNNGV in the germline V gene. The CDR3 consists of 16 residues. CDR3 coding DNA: TGTGCCAGCAGCCTCCTTCGATGGGGGAACACCGGGGAGCTGTTTTTT. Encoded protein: CASSLLRWGNTGELFF.

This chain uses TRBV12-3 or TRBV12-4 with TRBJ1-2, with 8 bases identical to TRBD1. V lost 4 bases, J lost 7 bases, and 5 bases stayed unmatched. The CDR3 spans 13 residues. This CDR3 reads CASSSTGERGYTF. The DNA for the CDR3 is TGTGCCAGCAGTTCGACAGGGGAGCGTGGCTACACCTTC.

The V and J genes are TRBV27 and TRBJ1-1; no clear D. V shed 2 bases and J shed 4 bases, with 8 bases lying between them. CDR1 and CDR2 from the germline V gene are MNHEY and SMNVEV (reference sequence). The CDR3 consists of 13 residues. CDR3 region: CASSLVGSTEAFF. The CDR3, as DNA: TGTGCCAGCAGTTTAGTGGGTAGCACTGAAGCTTTCTTT.

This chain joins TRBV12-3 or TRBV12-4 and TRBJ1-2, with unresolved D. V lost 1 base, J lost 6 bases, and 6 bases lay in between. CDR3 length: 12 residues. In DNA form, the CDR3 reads TGTGCCAGCAGTTTAGGACTGAATGGCTACACCTTC. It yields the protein CASSLGLNGYTF.

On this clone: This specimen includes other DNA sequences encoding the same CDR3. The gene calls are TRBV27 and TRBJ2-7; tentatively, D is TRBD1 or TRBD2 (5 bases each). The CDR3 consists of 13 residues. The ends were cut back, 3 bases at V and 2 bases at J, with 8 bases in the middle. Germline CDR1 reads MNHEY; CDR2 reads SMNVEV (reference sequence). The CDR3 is CASSLGVAYEQYF. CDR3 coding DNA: TGTGCCAGCAGTTTGGGGGTTGCCTACGAGCAGTACTTC.

CDR3 DNA sequence: TGTGCCAGCAGCCGCGGACAGGGAACAGATACGCAGTATTTT. It codes for CASSRGQGTDTQYF. This rearrangement joins TRBV3-1 (or the pseudogene TRBV3-2) to TRBJ2-3, with 8 bases fitting TRBD1. This CDR3 is 14 amino acids long. J gave up 3 bases and V 4 bases, and 3 bases lay outside the gene matches. The germline gives CDR1 LGHDT, CDR2 YNNKEL (reference sequence).

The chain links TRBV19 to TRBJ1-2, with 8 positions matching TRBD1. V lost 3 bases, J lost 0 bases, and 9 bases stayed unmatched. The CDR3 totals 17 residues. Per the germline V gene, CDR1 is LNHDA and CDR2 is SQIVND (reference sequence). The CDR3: CASSIGTGTKANYGYTF. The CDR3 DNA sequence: TGTGCCAGTAGTATTGGGACAGGTACGAAAGCTAACTATGGCTACACCTTC.

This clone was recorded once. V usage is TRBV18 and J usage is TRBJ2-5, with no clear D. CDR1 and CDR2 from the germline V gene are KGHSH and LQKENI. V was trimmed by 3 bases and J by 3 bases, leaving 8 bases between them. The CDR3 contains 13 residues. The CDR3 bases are TGTGCCAGCTCACCTATTGGTAAAGAGACCCAGTACTTC. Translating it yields CASSPIGKETQYF.

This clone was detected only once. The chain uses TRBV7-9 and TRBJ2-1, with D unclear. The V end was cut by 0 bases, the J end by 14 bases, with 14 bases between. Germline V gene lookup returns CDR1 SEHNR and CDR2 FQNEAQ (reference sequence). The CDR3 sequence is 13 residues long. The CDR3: CASSLAEHQDKFF. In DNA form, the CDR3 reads TGTGCCAGCAGCTTAGCCGAGCACCAGGATAAGTTCTTC.

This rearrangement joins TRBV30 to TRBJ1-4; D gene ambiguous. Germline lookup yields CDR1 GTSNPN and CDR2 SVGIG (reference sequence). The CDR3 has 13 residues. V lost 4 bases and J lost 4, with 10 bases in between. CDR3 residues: CAWNSQNNEKLFF. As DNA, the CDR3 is TGTGCCTGGAATTCCCAGAATAATGAAAAACTGTTTTTT. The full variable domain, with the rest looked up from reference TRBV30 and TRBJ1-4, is SQTIHQWPATLVQPVGSPLSLECTVEGTSNPNLYWYRQAAGRGLQLLFYSVGIGQISSEVPQNLSASRPQDRQFILSSKKLLLSDSGFYLCAWNSQNNEKLFFGSGTQLSVL.

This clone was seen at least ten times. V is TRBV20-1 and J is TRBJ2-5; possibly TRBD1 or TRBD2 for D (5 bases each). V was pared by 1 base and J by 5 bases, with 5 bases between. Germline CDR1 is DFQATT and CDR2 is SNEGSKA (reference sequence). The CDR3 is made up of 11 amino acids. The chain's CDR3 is CSARGGETQYF. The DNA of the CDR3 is TGCAGTGCTAGAGGGGGGGAGACCCAGTACTTC.

DNA for the CDR3: TGCAGTGCTAGTAGGGGTATGAATGAAAAACTGTTTTTT. It is translated as CSASRGMNEKLFF. The rearrangement links TRBV20-1 to TRBJ1-4; the D gene is possibly TRBD1 (5 bases). Per the germline V gene, CDR1 is DFQATT and CDR2 is SNEGSKA (reference sequence). The CDR3 consists of 13 residues. Trimming stripped 3 bases from V and 5 bases from J, with 10 bases between.

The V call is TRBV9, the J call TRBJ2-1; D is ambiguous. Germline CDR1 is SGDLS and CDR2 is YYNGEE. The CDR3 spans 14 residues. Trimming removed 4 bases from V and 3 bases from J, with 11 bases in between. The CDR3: CASSQGGDYNEQFF. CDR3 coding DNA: TGTGCCAGCAGCCAAGGCGGCGACTACAATGAGCAGTTCTTC.

For the CDR3, the DNA is TGTGCCTGGAGAGTCACCGGGGAGCTGTTTTTT. Amino acid sequence: CAWRVTGELFF. The V call is TRBV30, the J call TRBJ2-2; D uncertain. Germline V CDR1 and CDR2: GTSNPN, SVGIG (reference sequence). CDR3 length equals 11 residues. Trimming removed 3 bases from V and 4 bases from J, with 3 bases in between.

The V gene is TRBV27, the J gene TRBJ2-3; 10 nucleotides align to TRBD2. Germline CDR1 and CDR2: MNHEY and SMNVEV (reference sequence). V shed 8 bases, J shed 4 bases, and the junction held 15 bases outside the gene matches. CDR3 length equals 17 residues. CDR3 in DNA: TGTGCCAGCGGATGGCTCGGGGCTAGCGGGAGAGCAGATACGCAGTATTTT. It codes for CASGWLGASGRADTQYF.

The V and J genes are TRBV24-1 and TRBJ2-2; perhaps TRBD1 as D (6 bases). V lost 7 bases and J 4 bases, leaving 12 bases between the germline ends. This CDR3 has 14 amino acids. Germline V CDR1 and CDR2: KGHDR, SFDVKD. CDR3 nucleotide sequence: TGTGCCACCAGGCAGGGGCGAGGCACCGGGGAGCTGTTTTTT. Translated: CATRQGRGTGELFF.

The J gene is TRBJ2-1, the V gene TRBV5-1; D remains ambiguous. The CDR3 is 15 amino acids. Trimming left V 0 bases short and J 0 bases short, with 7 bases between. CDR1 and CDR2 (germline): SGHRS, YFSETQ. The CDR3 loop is CASSLGSSSYNEQFF. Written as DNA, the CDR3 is TGCGCCAGCAGCTTGGGCTCGAGCTCCTACAATGAGCAGTTCTTC.

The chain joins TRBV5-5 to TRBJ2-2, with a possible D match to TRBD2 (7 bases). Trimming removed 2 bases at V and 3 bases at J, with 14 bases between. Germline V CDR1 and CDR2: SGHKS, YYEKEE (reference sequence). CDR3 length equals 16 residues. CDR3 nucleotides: TGTGCCAGCAGCTTCCCCCAAGGGGGGGACACCGGGGAGCTGTTTTTT. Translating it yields CASSFPQGGDTGELFF.

Here the CDR3 reads CASSQLQGSGMNTEAFF. CDR3 coding DNA: TGTGCCAGCAGCCAACTTCAGGGGAGTGGAATGAACACTGAAGCTTTCTTT. The chain employs TRBV3-1 (or the pseudogene TRBV3-2) and TRBJ1-1, with a tentative D call TRBD1 (6 bases). Deletions cut 2 bases from V and 0 bases from J, with 16 bases between. The CDR3 runs 17 residues. From germline, CDR1 is LGHDT and CDR2 YNNKEL (reference sequence).

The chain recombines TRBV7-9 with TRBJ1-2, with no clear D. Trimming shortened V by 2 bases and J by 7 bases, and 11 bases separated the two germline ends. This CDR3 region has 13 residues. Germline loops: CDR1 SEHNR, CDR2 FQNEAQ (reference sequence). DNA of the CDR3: TGTGCCAGCAGCTTACCGCAGGAAGTTGGCTACACCTTC. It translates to CASSLPQEVGYTF.